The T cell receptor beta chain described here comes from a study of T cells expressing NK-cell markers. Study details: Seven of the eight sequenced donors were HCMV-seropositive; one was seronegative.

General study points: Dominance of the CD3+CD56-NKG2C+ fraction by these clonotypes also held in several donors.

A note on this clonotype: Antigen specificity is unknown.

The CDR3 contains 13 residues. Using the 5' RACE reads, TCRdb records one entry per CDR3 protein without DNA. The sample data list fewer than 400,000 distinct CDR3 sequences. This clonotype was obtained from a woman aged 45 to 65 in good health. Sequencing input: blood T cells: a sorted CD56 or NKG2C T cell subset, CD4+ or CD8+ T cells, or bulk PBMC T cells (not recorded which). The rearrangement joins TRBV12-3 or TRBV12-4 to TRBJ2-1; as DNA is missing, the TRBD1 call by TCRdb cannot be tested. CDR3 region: CASAGTLYNEQFF.